Below, 25 T cell receptor beta chains from the same sample are listed, as sequenced in a study of blood T cells in healthy people across ages. A J-beta primer mix and a sample-barcoded 5' primer were used in a second PCR of roughly 7 to 12 cycles. One entry per CDR3 protein results from TCRdb running MiXCR on the 5' RACE reads. Among about 680,000 distinct CDR3 sequences, 49% were seen once, and the ten largest hold around 32%. The material sequenced was blood. Every receptor here comes from a woman aged 55 to 70 in good health.

The chain employs TRBV20-1 and TRBJ2-5, with D possibly being TRBD2 (7 bases). The germline gives CDR1 DFQATT, CDR2 SNEGSKA (reference sequence). The CDR3 spans 13 residues. Trimming took off 2 bases at V and 1 base at J, with 8 bases between the two ends. This CDR3 is CSARRGAQETQYF. The CDR3 region has the DNA TGCAGTGCTAGACGGGGGGCCCAAGAGACCCAGTACTTC.

This clonotype was counted a few times. The CDR3 protein is CASSLAGGSGANVLTF. The CDR3 bases are TGTGCCAGCAGCTTAGCGGGCGGCTCTGGGGCCAACGTCCTGACTTTC. The chain joins TRBV7-2 to TRBJ2-6; D gene uncertain. Trimming left V 0 bases short and J 0 bases short, with 6 bases between. The CDR3 covers 16 residues. Germline-derived CDR1 and CDR2 are SGHTA and FQGNSA.

The DNA of the CDR3 is TGTGCCAGCAGCAAACAGGGGACTGTGGGAGGAAACACCATATATTTT. It yields the protein CASSKQGTVGGNTIYF. V and J are TRBV7-2 and TRBJ1-3; 7 bases match TRBD1. Germline V lookup: CDR1 SGHTA, CDR2 FQGNSA. The CDR3 loop spans 16 amino acids. The V and J ends lost 5 bases and 4 bases, in that order; junction bases with no gene match: 11.

The rearrangement uses TRBV27 and TRBJ1-2; D unclear. The CDR3 totals 19 residues. CDR1 is MNHEY, CDR2 SMNVEV, per germline (reference sequence). CDR3 amino acids: CLAATLRLGIPAFNYGYTF. Written as DNA, the CDR3 is TGTCTCGCAGCCACCCTTCGGCTAGGCATACCCGCATTTAACTATGGCTACACCTTC.

The V gene is TRBV6-2 or TRBV6-3, the J gene TRBJ2-7; perhaps TRBD1 as D (5 bases). This CDR3 contains 12 residues. CDR1 and CDR2 from the germline V gene are MNHEY and SVGEGT. V lost 8 bases, J lost 5 bases, and 13 bases lay in between. The DNA for the CDR3 is TGTGCCAGCGGGCAGGGTTATAACGAGCAGTACTTC. It translates to CASGQGYNEQYF.

The chain is built from TRBV6-5 and TRBJ2-6; no clear D. CDR1 MNHEY and CDR2 SVGAGI come from the germline V gene. V dropped 6 bases and J dropped 4 bases, with 13 bases sitting between them. The CDR3 is 15 residues long. CDR3 loop: CASSLSSPGANVLTF. For the CDR3, the DNA is TGTGCCAGCAGCCTCAGTAGCCCCGGGGCCAACGTCCTGACTTTC.

This chain links TRBV3-1 with TRBJ2-5; the D call may be TRBD1 or TRBD2 (5 bases each). The CDR3 sequence is 14 residues long. Trimming removed 0 bases at V and 3 bases at J, with 8 bases between. Germline V lookup: CDR1 LGHDT, CDR2 YNNKEL (reference sequence). The CDR3 reads CASSQDWGKETQYF. CDR3 DNA sequence: TGTGCCAGCAGCCAAGATTGGGGGAAAGAGACCCAGTACTTC.

The chain employs TRBV7-9 and TRBJ1-4; possible D gene TRBD1, 6 bases. V was clipped by 5 bases and J by 3 bases, with 13 bases between them. The CDR3 consists of 15 residues. The germline gives CDR1 SEHNR, CDR2 FQNEAQ (reference sequence). The CDR3 DNA reads as TGTGCCAGCAGCCCTGGACAGACTCCTAATGAAAAACTGTTTTTT. Its translation is CASSPGQTPNEKLFF. Together with reference TRBV7-9 and TRBJ1-4, the CDR3 gives the full variable domain: DTGVSQNPRHKITKRGQNVTFRCDPISEHNRLYWYRQTLGQGPEFLTYFQNEAQLEKSRLLSDRFSAERPKGSFSTLEIQRTEQGDSAMYLCASSPGQTPNEKLFFGSGTQLSVL.

The chain has TRBV28 and TRBJ2-1; D perhaps matches TRBD1 (5 bases). The CDR3 has 13 residues. V lost 6 bases to trimming and J lost 4 bases, with 10 bases between them. Germline lookup yields CDR1 MDHEN and CDR2 SYDVKM. CDR3 bases: TGTGCCAGCAGGTTTGACAGTTACAATGAGCAGTTCTTC. Translated: CASRFDSYNEQFF. Looking up the rest from reference TRBV28 and TRBJ2-1 gives the full variable domain: DVKVTQSSRYLVKRTGEKVFLECVQDMDHENMFWYRQDPGLGLRLIYFSYDVKMKEKGDIPEGYSVSREKKERFSLILESASTNQTSMYLCASRFDSYNEQFFGPGTRLTVL.

The chain combines TRBV30 with TRBJ2-3; 7 bases map to TRBD1. From germline, CDR1 is GTSNPN and CDR2 SVGIG (reference sequence). This CDR3 region has 13 residues. With 5 bases clipped from V and 0 bases from J, the junction kept 2 bases outside the gene matches. The CDR3 region is CAWDRVSTDTQYF. The DNA for the CDR3 is TGTGCCTGGGACAGGGTCAGCACAGATACGCAGTATTTT.

This clonotype was seen many times. The gene calls are TRBV29-1 and TRBJ2-3; either TRBD1 or TRBD2 may supply D (5 bases each). This CDR3 spans 13 amino acids. Germline CDR1 SQVTM, CDR2 ANQGSEA. Trimming removed 3 bases at V and 14 bases at J, with 21 bases between. The CDR3 DNA is TGCAGCGTTGACGGTCTATATCGGGGCTTTCGGTATTTT. It is translated as CSVDGLYRGFRYF.

The chain joins TRBV10-3 to TRBJ2-7, with 8 bases fitting TRBD2. The J call is doubtful: the DNA matches TRBJ2-5 better. The CDR3 loop spans 12 amino acids. Germline V lookup: CDR1 ENHRY, CDR2 SYGVKD. CDR3 region: CAIRAGEETQYF. CDR3 nucleotides: TGTGCCATCAGAGCGGGAGAGGAGACCCAGTACTTC.

In this sample, this clonotype turned up a few times. The chain recombines TRBV5-1 with TRBJ1-1; no reliable D call. This CDR3 contains 15 residues. Trimming took off 3 bases at V and 0 bases at J, with 12 bases between the two ends. Germline lookup yields CDR1 SGHRS and CDR2 YFSETQ. In DNA, the CDR3 is TGCGCCAGCAGCTCAGGACGGATTATGAACACTGAAGCTTTCTTT. Protein: CASSSGRIMNTEAFF.

This clonotype showed up just once. The V gene is TRBV5-1, the J gene TRBJ2-3; tentative D call: TRBD2 (6 bases). This CDR3 region has 14 residues. The germline gives CDR1 SGHRS, CDR2 YFSETQ. V was clipped by 5 bases and J by 5 bases, with 15 bases between them. CDR3 protein: CASSRLAAGDTQYF. The DNA for the CDR3 is TGCGCCAGCAGTAGGTTAGCGGCTGGAGATACGCAGTATTTT.

This clonotype was seen more than once but under ten times. The chain is built from TRBV20-1 and TRBJ1-2, with D perhaps TRBD1 (5 bases). V was trimmed by 1 base and J by 7 bases, leaving 16 bases between them. The CDR3 loop spans 14 amino acids. CDR1 DFQATT and CDR2 SNEGSKA come from the germline V gene (reference sequence). CDR3 protein: CSARVPGRTSGYTF. The CDR3 DNA reads as TGCAGTGCTAGAGTTCCGGGACGGACGAGTGGCTACACCTTC.

This clonotype has more than one count but fewer than ten. This chain connects TRBV7-8 to TRBJ2-3; 10 positions agree with TRBD2. With 5 bases clipped from V and 5 bases from J, the junction kept 10 bases outside the gene matches. Germline assignment: CDR1 SGHVS and CDR2 FQNEAQ. CDR3 size: 16 residues. DNA of the CDR3: TGTGCCAGCAGCAGAGATTTAGCGGGAGGAGTAGATACGCAGTATTTT. Translating it yields CASSRDLAGGVDTQYF.

In this sample, this clonotype turned up once. The chain combines TRBV7-9 with TRBJ1-4; TRBD1 might be the D (5 bases). Trimming took off 5 bases at V and 8 bases at J, with 15 bases between the two ends. Germline V gene sequence: CDR1 SEHNR, CDR2 FQNEAQ (reference sequence). The length of the CDR3 is 14 residues. CDR3 residues: CASSRMGPNEKLFF. The CDR3 region has the DNA TGTGCCAGCAGCCGGATGGGGCCCAACGAAAAACTGTTTTTT.

The chain recombines TRBV7-8 with TRBJ2-1; D might be TRBD2 (6 bases). The CDR3 is 12 amino acids. Trimming took 2 bases from V and 10 from J, leaving 9 bases between them. Germline loops: CDR1 SGHVS, CDR2 FQNEAQ. Here the CDR3 DNA reads TGTGCCAGCAGCTTAACTCGGGGGGAGCAGTTCTTC. Translating it yields CASSLTRGEQFF.

The J gene is TRBJ1-2, the V gene TRBV29-1; D might be TRBD1 (5 bases). The germline CDR1 and CDR2 sequences are SQVTM and ANQGSEA. With 4 bases removed from V and 5 bases from J, the gap between germline ends came to 11 bases. CDR3 length: 12 residues. In DNA form, the CDR3 reads TGCAGCGTTGTTGGGGCCCGGTATGGCTACACCTTC. Translation gives CSVVGARYGYTF.

CDR3 nucleotides: TGTGCCAGCTCCAACAACAATCAGCCCCAGCATTTT. Its translation is CASSNNNQPQHF. The V call is TRBV25-1, the J call TRBJ1-5; D ambiguous. Germline CDR1 is MGHDK and CDR2 is SYGVNS. The ends were cut back, 8 bases at V and 3 bases at J, with 8 bases in the middle. The CDR3 extends over 12 amino acids.

This clonotype was picked up a small number of times. The V and J genes are TRBV28 and TRBJ2-7, with D possibly TRBD2 on 5 matching bases. CDR1 is MDHEN, CDR2 SYDVKM, per germline. The CDR3 runs 15 residues. Trimming removed 0 bases at V and 0 bases at J, with 9 bases between. The CDR3 region is CASSLWRAASYEQYF. CDR3 DNA sequence: TGTGCCAGCAGTTTATGGAGGGCCGCCTCCTACGAGCAGTACTTC.

This clonotype turned up a few times. The chain is built from TRBV7-2 and TRBJ2-3; a weak D match, TRBD2 (7 bases). The germline V gene encodes CDR1 SGHTA and CDR2 FQGNSA. The CDR3 loop spans 15 amino acids. V was cut by 3 bases and J by 6 bases, with 16 bases left in between. The DNA for the CDR3 is TGTGCCAGCAGCTTGGGGGGGCCCCCAGGGGATACGCAGTATTTT. Translation: CASSLGGPPGDTQYF. The variable domain in full, with the rest retrieved from reference TRBV7-2 and TRBJ2-3, is GAGVSQSPSNKVTEKGKDVELRCDPISGHTALYWYRQSLGQGLEFLIYFQGNSAPDKSGLPSDRFSAERTGGSVSTLTIQRTQQEDSAVYLCASSLGGPPGDTQYFGPGTRLTVL.

The chain has TRBV20-1 and TRBJ2-1; D may be TRBD1 (5 bases). V lost 3 bases and J 2 bases, leaving 11 bases between the germline ends. The CDR3 contains 14 residues. Looked up from germline, CDR1 is DFQATT and CDR2 is SNEGSKA (reference sequence). CDR3 amino acids: CSASLRQTYNEQFF. The CDR3 DNA follows: TGCAGTGCTAGCTTGAGACAGACCTACAATGAGCAGTTCTTC.

This chain joins TRBV12-3 or TRBV12-4 and TRBJ2-1, with unresolved D. This CDR3 has 15 residues. Trimming pared 4 bases from V and 0 bases from J, leaving 10 bases between. The CDR3 DNA follows: TGTGCCAGCAGTTATACTATGCACTCCTACAATGAGCAGTTCTTC. This gives the protein CASSYTMHSYNEQFF.

With respect to this clonotype: One end of the junction varies from germline; a read error may be responsible. The V call is TRBV3-1, the J call TRBJ1-1, with a tentative D call TRBD1 (6 bases). Germline V gives CDR1 LGHDT, CDR2 YNNKEL (reference sequence). This CDR3 region has 15 residues. The CDR3 coding sequence is TGTGCCAACAGCCAAGGGGGTCGGGGTGAAACTGAAGCTTTCTTT. This gives the protein CANSQGGRGETEAFF.